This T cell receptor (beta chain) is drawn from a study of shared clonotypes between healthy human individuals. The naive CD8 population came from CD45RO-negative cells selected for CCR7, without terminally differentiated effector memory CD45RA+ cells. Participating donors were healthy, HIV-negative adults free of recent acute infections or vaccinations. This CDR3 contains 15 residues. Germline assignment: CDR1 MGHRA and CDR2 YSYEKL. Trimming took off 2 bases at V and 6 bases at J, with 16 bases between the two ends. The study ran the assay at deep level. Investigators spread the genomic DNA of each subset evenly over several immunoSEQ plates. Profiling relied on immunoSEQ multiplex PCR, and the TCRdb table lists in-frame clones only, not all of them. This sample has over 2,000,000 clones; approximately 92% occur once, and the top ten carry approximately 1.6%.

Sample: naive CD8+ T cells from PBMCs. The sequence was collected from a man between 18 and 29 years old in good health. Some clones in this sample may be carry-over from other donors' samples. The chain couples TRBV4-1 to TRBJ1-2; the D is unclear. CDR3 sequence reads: CASSQLGITAHGYTF. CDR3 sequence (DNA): TGCGCCAGCAGCCAATTAGGTATTACGGCCCATGGCTACACCTTC.